The TCR beta chain described here comes from a study of cytomegalovirus exposure and HLA in healthy donors. Study-wide results and limits: The study dropped some indistinguishable V segments, TRBV6-2 and TRBV6-3 among them. In a later analysis, the majority of CMV-associated beta chains seemingly showed HLA restriction. Published work reported that the classifier diagnosed cytomegalovirus status with high specificity and sensitivity. Prediction of most subjects' HLA-A and HLA-B alleles by TCR beta sequences was reportedly accurate.

Amplification used 60 Vbeta primers and 13 Jbeta primers. Only in-frame clones appear in the TCRdb table, and some are missing; sequencing was by immunoSEQ multiplex PCR. Among 110,000 to 150,000 clones, 72% were seen once, and the ten largest hold over 2%. Trimming removed 3 bases from V and 6 bases from J, with 5 bases in between. Looked up from germline, CDR1 is MNHEY and CDR2 is SMNVEV (reference sequence). This CDR3 is 12 amino acids long. In this sample, this clone turned up once. Its antigen remains unidentified. This receptor was taken from a middle-aged man in good health and CMV-seronegative. The specimen was PBMCs. V usage is TRBV27 and J usage is TRBJ2-2, with D tentatively TRBD2 (5 bases). The CDR3 DNA reads as TGTGCCAGCAGTTTGAGGGCCGGGGAGCTGTTTTTT. Translation gives CASSLRAGELFF.